These T cell receptor beta chains were read from a single sample in a study of blood T cells in healthy people across ages. A single record per CDR3 protein comes from TCRdb applying MiXCR to the 5' RACE reads. The data show about 1,400,000 distinct CDR3 sequences, with roughly 60% seen just once and over 6.5% held by the top ten. What was sequenced was blood. The receptor set was obtained from a young man in good health. CDR3s include the opening cysteine and the closing phenylalanine or tryptophan. D genes are given only for firm matches. Clone size appears in some rows only: once, few, many, or a class for an expanded clone.

D gene: TRBD1; J gene: TRBJ2-1; clone size: few; V gene: TRBV20-1; CDR3 protein: CSARGQGYEQFF; CDR3 DNA: TGCAGTGCTAGAGGACAGGGCTATGAGCAGTTCTTC
D gene: TRBD2; J gene: TRBJ2-1; clone size: few; V gene: TRBV5-1; CDR3 protein: CASSLALAAYNEQFF; CDR3 DNA: TGCGCCAGCAGCTTGGCACTAGCGGCTTACAATGAGCAGTTCTTC
D gene: TRBD1; J gene: TRBJ2-1; clone size: -; V gene: TRBV2; CDR3 protein: CASTGTGGDEQFF; CDR3 DNA: TGTGCCAGCACGGGAACAGGGGGAGATGAGCAGTTCTTC
D gene: -; J gene: TRBJ2-3; clone size: -; V gene: TRBV6-5; CDR3 protein: CASSYQGWTDTQYF; CDR3 DNA: TGTGCCAGCAGTTATCAGGGGTGGACAGATACGCAGTATTTT
D gene: -; J gene: TRBJ2-7; clone size: -; V gene: TRBV12-3/TRBV12-4; CDR3 protein: CASSFFRSYEQYF; CDR3 DNA: TGTGCCAGCAGTTTTTTTCGTTCCTACGAGCAGTACTTC
D gene: -; J gene: TRBJ2-1; clone size: -; V gene: TRBV7-2; CDR3 protein: CASRSRQDNEQFF; CDR3 DNA: TGTGCCAGCAGGAGTCGACAGGACAATGAGCAGTTCTTC
D gene: -; J gene: TRBJ2-7; clone size: few; V gene: TRBV6-2/TRBV6-3; CDR3 protein: CASETGGDSYEQYF; CDR3 DNA: TGTGCCAGCGAAACAGGTGGGGATTCATACGAGCAGTACTTC
D gene: TRBD2; J gene: TRBJ2-1; clone size: once; V gene: TRBV12-3/TRBV12-4; CDR3 protein: CASRAGFTSAYNEQFF; CDR3 DNA: TGTGCCAGCAGAGCAGGGTTTACTAGCGCCTACAATGAGCAGTTCTTC
D gene: -; J gene: TRBJ2-6; clone size: -; V gene: TRBV6-5; CDR3 protein: CASSRQVTSGANVLTF; CDR3 DNA: TGTGCCAGCAGTCGACAGGTTACCTCTGGGGCCAACGTCCTGACTTTC
D gene: TRBD2; J gene: TRBJ2-1; clone size: few; V gene: TRBV4-1; CDR3 protein: CASSPPGTSGYNEQFF; CDR3 DNA: TGCGCCAGCAGCCCCCCGGGGACTAGCGGTTACAATGAGCAGTTCTTC
D gene: TRBD2; J gene: TRBJ2-7; clone size: few; V gene: TRBV4-1; CDR3 protein: CASSPMTSGNLEQYF; CDR3 DNA: TGCGCCAGCAGCCCCATGACTAGCGGGAATCTCGAGCAGTACTTC
D gene: -; J gene: TRBJ1-2; clone size: -; V gene: TRBV4-3; CDR3 protein: CASSPIPDYGYTF; CDR3 DNA: TGCGCCAGCAGCCCAATTCCGGACTATGGCTACACCTTC
D gene: TRBD1; J gene: TRBJ2-3; clone size: -; V gene: TRBV20-1; CDR3 protein: CSARKATGGGTDTQYF; CDR3 DNA: TGCAGTGCTAGAAAGGCGACAGGGGGAGGCACAGATACGCAGTATTTT
D gene: TRBD1; J gene: TRBJ1-1; clone size: -; V gene: TRBV12-3/TRBV12-4; CDR3 protein: CASSVDRLTEAFF; CDR3 DNA: TGTGCCAGCAGTGTGGACAGGCTGACTGAAGCTTTCTTT
D gene: -; J gene: TRBJ2-2; clone size: -; V gene: TRBV7-9; CDR3 protein: CASSLDSDGELFF; CDR3 DNA: TGTGCCAGCAGCCTGGACAGTGACGGGGAGCTGTTTTTT
D gene: TRBD2; J gene: TRBJ2-7; clone size: -; V gene: TRBV6-5; CDR3 protein: CASSYGPGGEQYF; CDR3 DNA: TGTGCCAGCAGTTACGGCCCCGGGGGGGAGCAGTACTTC
D gene: -; J gene: TRBJ2-1; clone size: -; V gene: TRBV4-1; CDR3 protein: CASSQLSGGDEQFF; CDR3 DNA: TGCGCCAGCAGCCAGTTATCAGGAGGGGATGAGCAGTTCTTC
D gene: -; J gene: TRBJ2-3; clone size: few; V gene: TRBV4-1; CDR3 protein: CASRGSADTQYF; CDR3 DNA: TGCGCCAGCCGCGGCTCCGCGGATACGCAGTATTTT
D gene: -; J gene: TRBJ2-1; clone size: once; V gene: TRBV20-1; CDR3 protein: CSASSSSSYNEQFF; CDR3 DNA: TGCAGTGCTAGCTCTAGTTCCTCCTACAATGAGCAGTTCTTC
D gene: -; J gene: TRBJ2-7; clone size: few; V gene: TRBV7-9; CDR3 protein: CASSSPGAYEQYF; CDR3 DNA: TGTGCCAGCAGCTCACCCGGTGCGTACGAGCAGTACTTC
D gene: -; J gene: TRBJ2-3; clone size: few; V gene: TRBV5-4; CDR3 protein: CASQAKSTDTQYF; CDR3 DNA: TGTGCCAGCCAGGCTAAAAGCACAGATACGCAGTATTTT
D gene: -; J gene: TRBJ2-7; clone size: -; V gene: TRBV7-9; CDR3 protein: CASSLTDSMGEQYF; CDR3 DNA: TGTGCCAGCAGCCTGACCGACTCGATGGGCGAGCAGTACTTC
D gene: -; J gene: TRBJ2-3; clone size: -; V gene: TRBV2; CDR3 protein: CASSYQQTSTDTQYF; CDR3 DNA: TGTGCCAGCAGTTACCAACAAACTAGCACAGATACGCAGTATTTT
D gene: -; J gene: TRBJ1-1; clone size: -; V gene: TRBV20-1; CDR3 protein: CSATSSGGTEAFF; CDR3 DNA: TGCAGTGCTACCTCATCTGGGGGGACTGAAGCTTTCTTT
D gene: -; J gene: TRBJ2-7; clone size: once; V gene: TRBV6-5; CDR3 protein: CASSVTQPPLYEQYF; CDR3 DNA: TGTGCCAGCAGTGTGACTCAGCCGCCTCTCTACGAGCAGTACTTC
D gene: TRBD1; J gene: TRBJ2-7; clone size: -; V gene: TRBV28; CDR3 protein: CASTPTGTGIYEQYF; CDR3 DNA: TGTGCCAGCACGCCAACCGGGACAGGGATATACGAGCAGTACTTC
D gene: -; J gene: TRBJ2-3; clone size: -; V gene: TRBV4-1; CDR3 protein: CASSQFPGTSPDTQYF; CDR3 DNA: TGCGCCAGCAGCCAATTTCCCGGGACATCTCCAGATACGCAGTATTTT
D gene: TRBD2; J gene: TRBJ2-5; clone size: once; V gene: TRBV20-1; CDR3 protein: CSARDPLAEYNEQYF; CDR3 DNA: TGCAGTGCTAGAGACCCACTAGCGGAGTACAATGAGCAGTACTTC
D gene: -; J gene: TRBJ2-2; clone size: -; V gene: TRBV4-3; CDR3 protein: CASSQDGGRGAIAGELFF; CDR3 DNA: TGCGCCAGCAGCCAAGATGGGGGCCGAGGAGCGATCGCCGGGGAGCTGTTTTTT
D gene: -; J gene: TRBJ2-2; clone size: few; V gene: TRBV12-3/TRBV12-4; CDR3 protein: CASSRARTGELFF; CDR3 DNA: TGTGCCAGCAGTCGTGCGAGGACCGGGGAGCTGTTTTTT
D gene: TRBD2; J gene: TRBJ2-1; clone size: -; V gene: TRBV20-1; CDR3 protein: CSARAGLARFNEQFF; CDR3 DNA: TGCAGTGCTAGGGCGGGACTAGCGCGTTTCAATGAGCAGTTCTTC
D gene: -; J gene: TRBJ2-3; clone size: -; V gene: TRBV9; CDR3 protein: CASSVVSGDTDTQYF; CDR3 DNA: TGTGCCAGCAGCGTAGTTTCGGGAGATACAGATACGCAGTATTTT
D gene: -; J gene: TRBJ1-4; clone size: few; V gene: TRBV28; CDR3 protein: CASSDLGWENIATNEKLFF; CDR3 DNA: TGTGCCAGCAGCGACCTAGGGTGGGAAAATATTGCAACTAATGAAAAACTGTTTTTT